The 16 T cell receptor beta chains presented below share a single source sample, sequenced in a study of blood T cell repertoires in COVID-19. Using immunoSEQ multiplex PCR, the repertoire was profiled, and TCRdb retains in-frame clones only, with some absent. The sample carries 150,000 to 200,000 clones, about four fifths recorded once. Material: peripheral blood. These receptors were collected from a woman of 80 years or more with COVID-19, enrolled during active disease.

This rearrangement joins TRBV14 to TRBJ2-7, with 7 bases fitting TRBD2. CDR1 is SGHDN and CDR2 is FVKESK in the germline V gene. The CDR3 has 16 amino acids. V was clipped by 3 bases and J by 1 base; unmatched bases: 9. The CDR3 loop reads CASSQPRDYGSYEQYF. The CDR3 DNA reads TGTGCCAGCAGCCAGCCCCGGGACTATGGGTCCTACGAGCAGTACTTC.

V and J are TRBV4-3 and TRBJ1-2; D might be TRBD1 (5 bases). Trimming left V 1 base short and J 7 bases short, with 13 bases between. Germline lookup yields CDR1 LGHNA and CDR2 YSLEER. CDR3 size: 14 residues. The CDR3 nucleotides read TGCGCCAGCAGCCAAGGGGATAGGGGCCTTGGCTACACCTTC. Its protein is CASSQGDRGLGYTF.

The chain couples TRBV19 to TRBJ1-3, with TRBD1 identical over 7 bases. Germline V gene sequence: CDR1 LNHDA, CDR2 SQIVND (reference sequence). V gave up 4 bases and J gave up 0 bases; unmatched junction bases: 6. This CDR3 comprises 16 residues. CDR3 sequence reads: CASSTRDSRSGNTIYF. CDR3 DNA sequence: TGTGCCAGTAGTACTCGGGACAGCCGCTCTGGAAACACCATATATTTT.

The CDR3 nucleotides read TGTGCCAGCAGCCAAGATCCGAGACTAGCGGGAAATGGGGAGCTGTTTTTT. The encoded protein is CASSQDPRLAGNGELFF. This chain connects TRBV3-1 (or the pseudogene TRBV3-2) to TRBJ2-2; 11 bases map to TRBD2. CDR1 LGHDT and CDR2 YNNKEL come from the germline V gene (reference sequence). The CDR3 runs to 17 residues. Trimming took 0 bases from V and 8 from J; bases not matched to a gene: 8.

The V call is TRBV28, the J call TRBJ1-5; D ambiguous. The CDR3 has 15 residues. Germline V CDR1 and CDR2: MDHEN, SYDVKM. Trimming left V 3 bases short and J 0 bases short, with 9 bases between. The CDR3 loop reads CASSLALYSNQPQHF. CDR3 in DNA: TGTGCCAGCAGTTTGGCTCTTTATAGCAATCAGCCCCAGCATTTT.

The gene calls are TRBV6-5 and TRBJ1-6; D is undetermined. V dropped 8 bases and J dropped 4 bases, with 9 bases sitting between them. Germline loops: CDR1 MNHEY, CDR2 SVGAGI. The CDR3 totals 13 residues. The CDR3 DNA follows: TGTGCCAGCCTAGGTTATTATAATTCACCCCTCCACTTT. Residues: CASLGYYNSPLHF.

The chain couples TRBV5-4 to TRBJ1-3; 7 bases are shared with TRBD1. CDR3 length: 16 amino acids. Germline loops: CDR1 SGHNT, CDR2 YYREEE (reference sequence). V shed 1 base and J 0 bases; nucleotides not matched to a gene: 4. The CDR3 DNA sequence: TGTGCCAGCAGCTTGTCCGCAGGGGGCTCTGGAAACACCATATATTTT. Translating gives CASSLSAGGSGNTIYF.

This chain uses TRBV13 with TRBJ2-1, with 7 bases identical to TRBD1. CDR3 length equals 15 residues. Germline CDR1 reads PRHDT; CDR2 reads FYEKMQ (reference sequence). J gave up 6 bases and V 1 base, and 6 bases lay outside the gene matches. The DNA of the CDR3 is TGTGCCAGCAGCTTAGCCGGGACAGCCTCCAATGAGCAGTTCTTC. Translating gives CASSLAGTASNEQFF.

The rearrangement uses TRBV3-1 (or the pseudogene TRBV3-2) and TRBJ1-4; 7 bases are shared with TRBD1. Per the germline V gene, CDR1 is LGHDT and CDR2 is YNNKEL (reference sequence). CDR3 length: 15 residues. V shed 2 bases and J 4 bases; nucleotides not matched to a gene: 4. CDR3 loop: CASSQLGTVNEKLFF. CDR3 nucleotides: TGTGCCAGCAGCCAATTGGGGACAGTTAATGAAAAACTGTTTTTT.

This chain connects TRBV19 to TRBJ2-5, with 9 bases that match TRBD2. This CDR3 has 15 amino acids. Trimming cost V 5 bases and J 4 bases; bases outside gene matches: 8. From germline, CDR1 is LNHDA and CDR2 SQIVND (reference sequence). Here the CDR3 DNA reads TGTGCCAGTAGTCCAGGGACTAGCCTAGGAGAGACCCAGTACTTC. It specifies CASSPGTSLGETQYF.

The chain is built from TRBV18 and TRBJ2-7; 7 positions match TRBD1. V was clipped by 3 bases and J by 5 bases; unmatched bases: 10. CDR1 is KGHSH, CDR2 LQKENI, per germline. The CDR3 loop spans 15 amino acids. The CDR3 coding sequence is TGTGCCAGCTCACCCAACAGGGGTTTGGGGAACGAGCAGTACTTC. It specifies CASSPNRGLGNEQYF. Full variable domain (outside the CDR3, taken from reference TRBV18 and TRBJ2-7): NAGVMQNPRHLVRRRGQEARLRCSPMKGHSHVYWYRQLPEEGLKFMVYLQKENIIDESGMPKERFSAEFPKEGPSILRIQQVVRGDSAAYFCASSPNRGLGNEQYFGPGTRLTVT.

This chain joins TRBV5-1 and TRBJ1-2; weak D call: TRBD1 (6 bases). V lost 7 bases, J lost 4 bases, and 17 bases lay in between. CDR1 is SGHRS and CDR2 is YFSETQ in the germline V gene. This CDR3 has 14 amino acids. The CDR3 coding sequence is TGCGCCAGCTTCGATCCCAGGGGTGGCTATGGCTACACCTTC. This encodes CASFDPRGGYGYTF. Based on the CDR3 plus reference TRBV5-1 and TRBJ1-2, the full variable domain is KAGVTQTPRYLIKTRGQQVTLSCSPISGHRSVSWYQQTPGQGLQFLFEYFSETQRNKGNFPGRFSGRQFSNSRSEMNVSTLELGDSALYLCASFDPRGGYGYTFGSGTRLTVV.

This rearrangement joins TRBV11-3 to TRBJ1-2, with 8 nucleotides matching TRBD1. V lost 4 bases, J lost 2 bases, and 3 bases stayed unmatched. This CDR3 region has 14 residues. CDR1 is SGHNT and CDR2 is YENEEA in the germline V gene. The CDR3 reads CASSYDRGNYGYTF. CDR3 in DNA: TGTGCCAGCAGCTACGACAGGGGAAACTATGGCTACACCTTC.

V and J are TRBV2 and TRBJ2-1, with D maybe TRBD2 (6 bases). Trimming stripped 0 bases from V and 7 bases from J, with 16 bases between. Germline V lookup: CDR1 SNHLY, CDR2 FYNNEI. This CDR3 has 16 amino acids. CDR3 sequence (DNA): TGTGCCAGCAGTGAAGCAGGATCCGGGACTGAGAATGAGCAGTTCTTC. Protein product: CASSEAGSGTENEQFF.

The chain is built from TRBV5-1 and TRBJ1-6; TRBD1 matches 7 bases. This CDR3 contains 15 residues. Trimming at V came to 0 bases and at J to 9 bases, leaving 6 bases not matched to a gene. CDR1 and CDR2 from the germline V gene are SGHRS and YFSETQ. CDR3 in DNA: TGCGCCAGCAGCTTGGACCAGGGGGTAGGTTCACCCCTCCACTTT. The encoded protein is CASSLDQGVGSPLHF. Full variable domain (remainder filled in from reference TRBV5-1 and TRBJ1-6): KAGVTQTPRYLIKTRGQQVTLSCSPISGHRSVSWYQQTPGQGLQFLFEYFSETQRNKGNFPGRFSGRQFSNSRSEMNVSTLELGDSALYLCASSLDQGVGSPLHFGNGTRLTVT.

The chain carries TRBV27 and TRBJ1-6, with 8 bases identical to TRBD1. CDR1 is MNHEY, CDR2 SMNVEV, per germline (reference sequence). V was clipped by 6 bases and J by 4 bases; unmatched bases: 11. The CDR3 covers 17 residues. The DNA of the CDR3 is TGTGCCAGCAGCACCGCAGGGGGCTCAGGTTATAATTCACCCCTCCACTTT. It encodes CASSTAGGSGYNSPLHF.